This T cell receptor beta chain was recorded in a study of blood T cell repertoires in COVID-19. Study in general: T cells, B-cell-depleted T cells, or PBMCs supplied cDNA or gDNA.

Germline V gene lookup returns CDR1 SNHLY and CDR2 FYNNEI. Unmatched junction bases numbered 5, after V lost 6 bases and J lost 2 bases. The CDR3 sequence is 14 residues long. Data came from immunoSEQ multiplex PCR; TCRdb stores just in-frame clones and leaves some out. The sample yields around 250,000 clones, approximately 87% seen once. This clonotype was obtained from a man in his 60s who had recovered from COVID-19. The sample was peripheral blood. The V and J genes are TRBV2 and TRBJ2-3; TRBD1 aligns across 7 bases. The CDR3 reads CASRGTANTDTQYF. CDR3 coding DNA: TGTGCCAGCAGAGGGACAGCCAACACAGATACGCAGTATTTT.